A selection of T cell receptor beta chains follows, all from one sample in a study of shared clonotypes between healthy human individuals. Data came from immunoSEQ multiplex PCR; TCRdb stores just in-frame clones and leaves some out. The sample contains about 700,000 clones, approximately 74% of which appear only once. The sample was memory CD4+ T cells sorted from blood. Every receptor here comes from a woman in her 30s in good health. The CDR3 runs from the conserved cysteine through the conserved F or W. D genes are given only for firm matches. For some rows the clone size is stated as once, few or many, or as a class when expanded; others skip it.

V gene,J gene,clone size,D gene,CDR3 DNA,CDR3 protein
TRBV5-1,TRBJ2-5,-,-,TGCGCCAGCAGCTTGGCCGCCACCGCGGGGGAGACCCAGTACTTC,CASSLAATAGETQYF
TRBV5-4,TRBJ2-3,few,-,TGTGCCAGCAGCTTCGGGAGTTCTAGCACAGATACGCAGTATTTT,CASSFGSSSTDTQYF
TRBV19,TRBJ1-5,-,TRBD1,TGTGCCAGTTCAAGGACAGGGTCAGGGAATCAGCCCCAGCATTTT,CASSRTGSGNQPQHF
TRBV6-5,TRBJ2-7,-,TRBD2,TGTGCCAGCAGCCTCAGCGGGAGCGGATACGAGCAGTACTTC,CASSLSGSGYEQYF
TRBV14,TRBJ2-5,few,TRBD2,TGTGCCAGCAGCCGACTAGCGGGAAGAGAGACCCAGTACTTC,CASSRLAGRETQYF
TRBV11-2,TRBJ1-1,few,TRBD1,TGTGCCAGCAGCACGGACAGGGTGAACACTGAAGCTTTCTTT,CASSTDRVNTEAFF
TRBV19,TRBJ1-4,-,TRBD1,TGTGCCAGTAGCACCTGGGACAGGGGAGGGGAAAAACTGTTTTTT,CASSTWDRGGEKLFF
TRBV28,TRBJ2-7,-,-,TGTGCCAGCAGTTTAGGCAGGGAGCAGTACTTC,CASSLGREQYF
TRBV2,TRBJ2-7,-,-,TGTGCCAGCAGTGCGAGGCGGGGTCCCTCCTACGAGCAGTACTTC,CASSARRGPSYEQYF
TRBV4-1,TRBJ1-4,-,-,TGCGCCAGCAACGCAATAGGTTCAACTAATGAAAAACTGTTTTTT,CASNAIGSTNEKLFF
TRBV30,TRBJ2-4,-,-,TGTGCCTGGAGCTGGGGGGCCAAAAACATTCAGTACTTC,CAWSWGAKNIQYF
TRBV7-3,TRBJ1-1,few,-,TGTGCCAGCAGCCGAGGGGCAAACACTGAAGCTTTCTTT,CASSRGANTEAFF
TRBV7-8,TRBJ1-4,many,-,TGTGCCAGCAGCTTATGGGCTATGGGGGAAAAACTGTTTTTT,CASSLWAMGEKLFF
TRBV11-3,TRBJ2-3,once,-,TGTGCCAGCAGCTTGGACAGCACAGATACGCAGTATTTT,CASSLDSTDTQYF
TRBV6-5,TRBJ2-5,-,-,TGTGCCAGCAGTTCCGTTGCGCAGCCGATACAAGAGACCCAGTACTTC,CASSSVAQPIQETQYF
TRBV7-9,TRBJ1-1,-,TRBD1,TGTGCCAGCAGCTTAGTAGGGACAGGATACATGAACACTGAAGCTTTCTTT,CASSLVGTGYMNTEAFF
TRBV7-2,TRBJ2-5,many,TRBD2,TGTGCCGACGAGGCCGGGACTAGCGGGAGTATGAGGGAGACCCAGTACTTC,CADEAGTSGSMRETQYF
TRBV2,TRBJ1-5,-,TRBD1,TGTGCCAGCAGCGCCGGACAGGGCGGGACTCAGCCCCAGCATTTT,CASSAGQGGTQPQHF
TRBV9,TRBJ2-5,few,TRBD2,TGTGCCAGCAGCCGCGGGAGGGCCGGGGAGACCCAGTACTTC,CASSRGRAGETQYF
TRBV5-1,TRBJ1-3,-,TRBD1,TGCGCCAGCAGCTGGGACAGGACGTCTGGAAACACCATATATTTT,CASSWDRTSGNTIYF
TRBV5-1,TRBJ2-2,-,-,TGCGCCAGCAGCTTGGCGGGACGGCCAAACTTAGGGGAGCTGTTTTTT,CASSLAGRPNLGELFF
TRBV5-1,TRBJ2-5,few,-,TGCGCCAGCAGAGCCGGGGCAAGGAGGGGCCAAGAGACCCAGTACTTC,CASRAGARRGQETQYF
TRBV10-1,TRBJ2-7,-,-,TGCGCCAGCAGTGAGTACAGGCAGAACTACGAGCAGTACTTC,CASSEYRQNYEQYF
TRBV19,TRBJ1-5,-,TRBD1,TGTGCCAGTAGCCCGGGACAGGGCAATCAGCCCCAGCATTTT,CASSPGQGNQPQHF
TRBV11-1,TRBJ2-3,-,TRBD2,TGTGCCAGCAGCTTCTTTCCCGCGGGAGGGCCCGATACGCAGTATTTT,CASSFFPAGGPDTQYF
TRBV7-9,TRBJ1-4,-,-,TGTGCCAGCAGCTTACTCTGGGGGAAAGATGAAAAACTGTTTTTT,CASSLLWGKDEKLFF
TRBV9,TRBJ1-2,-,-,TGTGCCAGCAGCGCCACAACCGGGGTCTATGGCTACACCTTC,CASSATTGVYGYTF
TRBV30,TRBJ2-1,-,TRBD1,TGTGCCTGGACAGGGGGCGGGAATGAGCAGTTCTTC,CAWTGGGNEQFF
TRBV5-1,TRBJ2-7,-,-,TGCGCCAGCAGGGCCCTTGGGGCCTACGAGCAGTACTTC,CASRALGAYEQYF